Sequencing of this TCR beta chain was carried out in a study of shared clonotypes between healthy human individuals. Study summary: Plates per donor: three CD4 naive, three CD4 memory, two CD8 naive, one CD8 memory.

Of note for this clone: What it binds is unknown.

Findings and limits, study-wide: The study drew on few donors, limiting represented genetic and exposure-history diversity.

The data were produced by immunoSEQ multiplex PCR, yet TCRdb's version contains in-frame clones alone and is incomplete. The data contain 2 million to 2.5 million clones, over 85% of them singletons. Naive CD8 cells were CD45RO-negative, positively selected for CCR7, excluding terminally differentiated effector memory CD45RA+ cells. There are 14 residues in the CDR3. Trimming took 6 bases from V and 5 from J; bases not matched to a gene: 9. The germline V gene has CDR1 MNHEY and CDR2 SVGAGI. The V and J genes are TRBV6-5 and TRBJ2-5, with TRBD1 matching 7 bases. The receptor was isolated from a man aged 18 to 29 in good health. Material for sequencing was naive CD8+ T cells sorted from blood. CDR3 in DNA: TGTGCCAGCAGAATTACAGGGGAAGGGGAGACCCAGTACTTC. It specifies CASRITGEGETQYF.